These T cell receptor beta chains were read from a single sample in a study of T cells in Graves' hyperthyroidism and ophthalmopathy. TCRdb called the multiplex PCR reads again in MiXCR, with one record for every CDR3 protein. The sample contains 600,000 or so distinct CDR3 sequences, about 45% of which appear only once. The sequenced material came from peripheral blood or thyroid tissue (not recorded which). The origin of the receptors is a woman aged 18-29 years with Graves' hyperthyroidism. Each CDR3 is given with its conserved first and last residue. The D gene is left open where the match is weak. The size entry is marked missing in some rows and otherwise reads once, few, many or a size class.

few,TRBV2,TRBJ2-5,TRBD2,CASSASGRARETQYF
once,TRBV7-9,TRBJ2-7,TRBD1,CASSFLQGAGQYF
many,TRBV24-1,TRBJ1-2,.,CATSAIPTINYGYTF
.,TRBV19,TRBJ1-2,TRBD1,CASRSDRVGDYGYTF
.,TRBV9,TRBJ1-5,TRBD1,CASSTAGTGVYQPQHF
few,TRBV7-3,TRBJ2-7,.,CASSLKSGPYEQYF
many,TRBV2,TRBJ2-7,TRBD2,CASSQLAGGSYEQYF
few,TRBV24-1,TRBJ1-1,.,CATSGPPPREAFF
.,TRBV7-7,TRBJ1-1,.,CASSHPRGGPEAFF
many,TRBV2,TRBJ2-5,TRBD2,CASSLAEETQYF
.,TRBV19,TRBJ2-2,TRBD2,CASRIAGVGTGELFF
.,TRBV2,TRBJ1-6,TRBD1,CASSVGQGSPLHF
many,TRBV15,TRBJ1-2,TRBD1,CATSRDRAGGSYGYTF
many,TRBV20-1,TRBJ2-5,.,CSATGGPKETQYF
.,TRBV7-2,TRBJ1-1,TRBD1,CASSLSRTGWTEAFF
.,TRBV2,TRBJ2-5,.,CASSVGFGAGQPQYF
.,TRBV7-2,TRBJ2-7,TRBD2,CASSPRLAFTYEQYF
.,TRBV7-9,TRBJ1-1,.,CASSPGGKGTEAFF